The TCR beta chain described here comes from a study of cytomegalovirus exposure and HLA in healthy donors. This clone occurred once. As yet, its antigen is unknown. PCR employed 60 Vbeta and 13 Jbeta primers. Data came from immunoSEQ multiplex PCR; TCRdb stores just in-frame clones and leaves some out. The sample includes over 100,000 clones, 69% of them seen just once. Between the trimmed V and J ends, which lost 2 bases and 0 bases, there was a span of 7 bases. CDR1 and CDR2 (germline): PRHDT, FYEKMQ (reference sequence). The CDR3 totals 15 residues. Study-wide points: After further analysis at a later stage, around 17,000 TCR beta sequences were associated with HLA alleles at 0.05 false discovery rate.

The chain recombines TRBV13 with TRBJ2-2; D unclear. Sequenced material: PBMCs. This TCR was sampled from a woman aged 70-85 years in good health and CMV-seropositive. The CDR3 here is CASSLLGSNTGELFF. CDR3 nucleotide sequence: TGTGCCAGCAGCTTACTAGGATCGAACACCGGGGAGCTGTTTTTT.